This TCR beta chain was identified in a study of blood T cells in healthy people across ages. The CDR3 has 18 residues. V gave up 6 bases and J gave up 4 bases, with 25 bases separating them. Per the germline V gene, CDR1 is SNHLY and CDR2 is FYNNEI. Sample-barcoded 5' priming and a J-beta primer mix drove a second PCR of roughly 6 to 12 cycles. TCRdb used MiXCR to reprocess the 5' RACE reads, holding one entry per CDR3 protein. The top ten hold around 2.1% of the sample, which has about 1.8 million distinct CDR3 sequences, roughly 52% seen once. This clonotype was counted only a few times. It may be a read error: a sequence one base away is much more abundant.

The source material was blood. The sequence derives from a woman aged 40 to 55 in good health. The chain joins TRBV2 to TRBJ2-1, with a possible D match to TRBD2 (5 bases). CDR3 loop: CASSRPGPSRGLYNEQFF. The CDR3, as DNA: TGTGCCAGCAGCCGGCCCGGGCCTAGCAGAGGACTTTACAATGAGCAGTTCTTC.